This T cell receptor (beta chain) originates from a study of T-cell reconstitution after alpha-beta-depleted transplantation in children. This clonotype occurred many times. Its antigen is not identified. Regarding the study as a whole: Several hundred rapidly expanded clones from non-depleted graft cells reportedly supplied alpha-beta T cells about two months post-transplant. Hyperexpanded clones declined; after one year, newly produced T cells mostly supplied diversity.

The CDR3 spans 14 residues. The germline gives CDR1 MNHEY, CDR2 SMNVEV (reference sequence). J was trimmed by 3 bases and V by 8 bases; bases with no gene match: 7. Unique molecular identifiers tagged the TCRbeta library. TCRdb re-analysed the PCR reads in MiXCR, keeping a single row per CDR3 protein. Of 200,000 to 300,000 distinct CDR3 sequences in the sample, approximately 8.9% were seen once. This specimen was PBMCs, mostly from graft donor cells, taken 180 days after TCRalphabeta/CD19-depleted stem cell transplant. The chain combines TRBV27 with TRBJ2-7, with 10 bases matching TRBD2. This receptor was obtained from a male patient aged 5 to 17 who had a stem cell transplant for acute lymphoblastic leukemia, so the T cells may come from the graft donor. The CDR3 spells CASQKRGGIYEQYF. Here the CDR3 DNA reads TGTGCCAGCCAGAAGCGGGGGGGGATCTACGAGCAGTACTTC.